Listed here are 2 T cell receptor beta chains from one sample, sequenced in a study of shared clonotypes between healthy human individuals. Some clones are missing from TCRdb's copy, which holds only in-frame ones; the method was immunoSEQ multiplex PCR. The sample consists of 600,000 or so clones, roughly 95% of them appearing once. Naive CD8 cells lacked CD45RO, underwent positive selection for CCR7 and left out terminally differentiated effector memory CD45RA+ cells. The sequencing sample was made of naive CD8+ T cells sorted from blood. These receptors were obtained from a young woman in good health.

This rearrangement joins TRBV29-1 to TRBJ2-4; 9 bases fit TRBD1. The CDR3 contains 12 residues. From germline, CDR1 is SQVTM and CDR2 ANQGSEA. The trim removed 7 bases at V and 3 bases at J, leaving 1 base unmatched. CDR3 nucleotide sequence: TGCAGCGGACAGGGGGACAAAAACATTCAGTACTTC. Protein: CSGQGDKNIQYF.

The CDR3 region is CASSEGQYSNQPQHF. In DNA form, the CDR3 reads TGTGCCAGCAGTGAAGGGCAGTATAGCAATCAGCCCCAGCATTTT. The chain links TRBV2 to TRBJ1-5, with D unclear. In germline, CDR1 is SNHLY, CDR2 FYNNEI. Trimming stripped 1 base from V and 0 bases from J, with 7 bases between. This CDR3 has 15 amino acids.